This T cell receptor beta chain was profiled in a study of blood T cell repertoires in COVID-19. Measured with immunoSEQ multiplex PCR; TCRdb has only the in-frame clones, and not every one. Among 80,000 to 95,000 clones, roughly 84% were seen once, and the ten largest hold approximately 34%. V shed 4 bases and J shed 5 bases, with 11 bases lying between them. In germline, CDR1 is SNHLY, CDR2 FYNNEI. The CDR3 loop spans 13 amino acids. Sequenced input: peripheral blood. This chain joins TRBV2 and TRBJ2-5, with a possible D match to TRBD2 (5 bases). This TCR came from a woman of 80 years or more with active or convalescent COVID-19. The CDR3 sequence: CASSGLKKETQYF. The CDR3, as DNA: TGTGCCAGCAGTGGACTAAAAAAGGAGACCCAGTACTTC.